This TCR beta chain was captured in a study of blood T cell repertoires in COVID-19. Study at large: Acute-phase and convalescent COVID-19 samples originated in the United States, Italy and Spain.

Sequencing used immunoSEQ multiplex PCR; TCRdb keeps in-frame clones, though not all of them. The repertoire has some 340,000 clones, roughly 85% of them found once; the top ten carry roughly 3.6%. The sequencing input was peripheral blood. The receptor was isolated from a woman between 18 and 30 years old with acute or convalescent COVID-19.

The CDR3 DNA sequence: TGTGCCAGCTCACCAAACCGGGAGGGCTTCGGTGAGCAGTTCTTC. Residues: CASSPNREGFGEQFF. The chain employs TRBV18 and TRBJ2-1, with TRBD2 matching over 8 bases. This CDR3 has 15 residues. After removal of 2 bases from V and 9 bases from J, the junction contained 9 bases not matched to a gene. The germline gives CDR1 KGHSH, CDR2 LQKENI.